This T cell receptor (beta chain) came from a study of cytomegalovirus exposure and HLA in healthy donors (dated by TCRdb to about 2017). Background for the entire study: According to an earlier analysis of 587 of the donors, about 190 million T cells yielded over 100 million unique TCR beta sequences and about 300 Gb of sequence data. Five DR-DQ haplotypes were treated as single units for association and clustering because of strong linkage in the cohort. HLA typing covered class I and class II loci at four-digit resolution. Roughly 300 gigabases of sequencing data and approximately 84 million unique TCR sequences were included in an early release covering about 700 HLA-typed donors. The number of donors typed differed by locus, with about 620-630 for A, B, C, DRB1 and DQB1, roughly 520 for DQA1, 600 to 610 for DPA1, and some 440 for DPB1. A later genetic analysis took genome-wide SNP genotypes for about 55% of the 666 donors and used that subset as a discovery cohort. The later analysis used no new phenotypic data to find candidate immune exposures, relying instead on TCR beta sequences and their occurrence across donors. An earlier analysis of fewer than 750 of the donors used high-throughput TCR beta sequencing to judge whether each TCR beta V gene segment behaved as functional or pseudogenic. The study aimed to test whether cataloging public T cell receptors could reveal signatures of past pathogen exposure. Across 398 genotyped donors of the cohort, an average of roughly 250,000 unique TCR beta nucleotide sequences per donor were sequenced, and 15% to 20% of those sequences were non-productive. The study combined high-throughput TCR immunosequencing, statistical association of individual TCRs with disease status, and machine learning to predict cytomegalovirus infection status. Donor age, sex, ethnicity and CMV serostatus were compiled alongside the repertoire data. Along with the roughly 700-subject first cohort, a separate validation cohort of 120 different subjects was used. A later analysis re-examined previously published TCR beta repertoires from just over 650 donors and added high-resolution HLA genotyping to investigate patterns of TCR occurrence. All discovery cohort repertoires had been generated on a single sequencing platform. Of the approximately 400 genotyped donors, 65% to 90% fell in the genetic ancestry cluster associated with self-reported Caucasian donors. The T cell repertoires of under 700 subjects were profiled by immunosequencing and related to cytomegalovirus serostatus. Overall study results and their limits: In both the original and validation cohorts, the classifier was reported to diagnose cytomegalovirus status with high specificity and sensitivity. A later analysis found that HLA-associated TCR beta chains were more clonally expanded and had lower generation probabilities than equally common non-associated chains. Immune exposure information for the cohort was limited to CMV serostatus. Sequencing depth was assumed to be roughly uniform across donors in the presence/absence analyses, though that assumption may not hold. At a false discovery rate of 0.05, a later analysis linked under 20,000 TCR beta sequences to specific HLA alleles. In vitro tests confirmed that a few of the cytomegalovirus-associated TCR beta chains recognize cytomegalovirus antigens. In this cohort, only TCR beta chains were sequenced, and detectable features were limited by the absence of alpha or paired-chain data. When HLA alleles, especially DR and DQ, strongly co-occurred, TCR associations were difficult to assign to individual alleles. Correlated functional status among segregating V segments might reflect linkage disequilibrium, but an unknown experimental factor could not be ruled out. Because some donors lacked HLA typing at each locus, the association tests relied only on the typed subset. In a later analysis, most CMV-associated TCR beta chains were found to appear HLA-restricted, with HLA associations seemingly driven largely by CMV exposure. Because counts were too low, 15 to 20 rarely observed V segments, including chromosome 9 orphons, were excluded from the earlier analysis of several hundred of the donors. In a later genetic analysis, fewer N-insertions in productive TCRs were reported among donors in an Asian-associated ancestry cluster than the approximately 710-donor mean. According to the authors, the approach could potentially be generalized to other disease states and immunological phenotypes. In an earlier analysis of 587 of the donors, most TCR beta V segments appeared in productive rearrangements about 87% or about 30% of the time, broadly matching IMGT annotations. Several of the top co-occurrence clusters appeared to be linked to parvovirus B19, influenza, CMV and Epstein-Barr virus, according to a later analysis. In the study, roughly 160 TCR beta chains were listed as associated with cytomegalovirus. In a later genetic analysis, a missense DCLRE1C variant was associated with V-gene and J-gene trimming of TCR beta chains, and the association was replicated in an independent cohort. Most TCR sequences were seen in very few donors, while some public TCRs were found in many individuals. According to a later analysis, TCR association rates differed among HLA loci, with DRB1 alleles showing the most associated TCRs and HLA-C alleles showing the fewest. A further reported finding was that TCR beta sequences accurately predicted the HLA-A and HLA-B alleles for most subjects in the first cohort. A cluster of highly shared sequence variants was judged likely to represent a technical artifact of the sequencing pipeline.

Receptor libraries were prepared by the immunoSEQ multiplex PCR assay. For the multiplex PCR, a mixture combining 60 forward primers for TCR Vbeta segments and 13 reverse primers for TCR Jbeta segments was used. A multiplex PCR assay on genomic DNA amplified the CDR3 region of rearranged TCR beta genes. The amplified TCR beta libraries were sequenced on the Illumina HiSeq System as 87-base-pair reads. For the original study's pipeline: Across the 670 or so repertoires, a later analysis counted about 81 million unique TCR beta chains, roughly 11 million of which were shared by at least two donors. Raw reads were error-corrected and collapsed into unique sequences with a nearest-neighbor algorithm that merged closely related sequences to remove PCR and sequencing errors. Alignment of CDR3 sequences to IMGT reference sequences was used to assign V, D and J gene segments. For a sequence to be retained, at least a six-nucleotide match to both a V gene segment and a J gene segment was required. Rearrangements were classified as productive when the CDR3 lacked stop codons and remained in frame with V and J, and all other rearrangements were classified as non-productive. Following IMGT convention, CDR3 was defined as the stretch from the second conserved V-encoded cysteine to the conserved J-encoded phenylalanine. The earlier analysis of 550 to 650 of the donors excluded any sequence lacking an unambiguous match to a single V gene segment. An earlier analysis of fewer than 650 of the donors classified V segments as functional when productive rearrangements were above 56.7% and as segregating when the standard deviation between donors was above 5%. A statistical classification framework was built to diagnose cytomegalovirus status from the catalog of TCR beta chain sequences. A later analysis assigned V and J genes by comparing TCR nucleotide sequences with IMGT/GENE-DB human TR gene sequences. The TCRdist pipeline was used in a later analysis to assign CDR3 sequences and most-parsimonious VDJ recombination scenarios. In a later analysis, each TCR beta chain was defined by its CDR3 amino acid sequence together with its V-gene family, and reads lacking a unique V-gene family were excluded. To address suspected cross-contamination and a sequencing artifact, a later analysis removed around 600 highly shared, low-generation-probability nucleotide sequences. In a later analysis, a clonal expansion index for each public chain was calculated from normalized within-repertoire ranks of inferred template counts. In a later analysis, generation probabilities were computed using a VDJ recombination model fitted to out-of-frame rearrangements, and the results were checked against IGoR. In a later analysis, hypergeometric tests were used to score TCR-TCR, TCR-HLA and TCR-CMV co-occurrence, with a repertoire-size bias correction applied to TCR pairs. To estimate false discovery rates, a later analysis permuted the HLA or CMV assignments 20 times. A later analysis grouped co-occurring TCRs with DBSCAN, adding TCRdist sequence similarity when clustering within HLA-allele-positive subsets. Repertoires with fewer than 30,000 or more than 120,000 public chains were left out of co-occurrence clustering, as were five repertoires with anomalous nucleotide sharing. Held by TCRdb, this immuneACCESS table contains in-frame sequences only and omits some clones. Under half of the omission traces to an unresolved V gene where checked; the cause of the rest is unknown. The V and J calls and clone size were taken over from that table, and D and trimming were inferred from the DNA. This sample gives 130,000 to 150,000 clones in total; over 65% of them show up just once. The ten largest clones take up 3% of the sample.

This clone was found a few times. Its antigen is still unknown. No qualities accompany the bases; no much larger clone lies one base away. Other DNA sequences in this sample translate to the same CDR3. The cohort was made up of hundreds of healthy bone marrow donors. All cohort members were sampled while nominally healthy, although unrecorded immune exposures were likely present. The donor tested CMV seropositive, placing the donor among the 250 to 300 seropositive members of the cohort. A peripheral blood sample was collected from each donor, and TCR beta sequencing was performed on peripheral blood mononuclear cells. Genomic DNA extraction from the blood cell samples was performed with the Qiagen DNeasy Blood Extraction Kit. Material for sequencing was PBMCs. This TCR was sampled from a man aged 40-49 years in good health and CMV-seropositive.

The CDR3 protein is CASSSQGAGQPQHF. The nucleotide sequence is TGTGCCAGCAGCTCACAGGGGGCAGGTCAGCCCCAGCATTTT. The rearrangement joined TRBV7-2 to TRBJ1-5; 9 junctional bases match TRBD1. The germline V and J ends show losses of 4 bases and 6 bases respectively, and no gene match explains 4 bases of the junction. Reading the germline V gene gives CDR1 SGHTA and CDR2 FQGNSA. Inclusive of the bounding cysteine and phenylalanine, the CDR3 is 14 residues long. Of all the DNA, just the CDR3 is kept, 42 bases in frame from base 1.